The 30 T cell receptor beta chains given below trace back to one sample, sequenced in a study of T cell responses to AZD1222 COVID-19 vaccine. Using immunoSEQ multiplex PCR, the repertoire was profiled, and TCRdb retains in-frame clones only, with some absent. In the table there are fewer than 120,000 clones, around 85% of which are singletons. Sequences were derived from peripheral blood, sampled on day 0 of AZD1222 vaccination. Receptor source: an adult in good health.

The chain joins TRBV7-2 to TRBJ1-5; TRBD1 matches 7 bases. Per germline, CDR1 SGHTA and CDR2 FQGNSA. V was pared by 5 bases and J by 5 bases, with 9 bases of the junction left unmatched. CDR3 length: 15 residues. The CDR3 spells CASSRDRDFYQPQHF. As DNA, the CDR3 is TGTGCCAGCAGCAGAGACAGGGACTTTTATCAGCCCCAGCATTTT.

V is TRBV2 and J is TRBJ1-2, with a weak D call TRBD1 (5 bases). Trimming pared 2 bases from V and 5 bases from J, leaving 21 bases between. CDR1 and CDR2 (germline): SNHLY, FYNNEI. CDR3 length: 17 amino acids. The CDR3 reads CASSEIIRRGWDYGYTF. Here the CDR3 DNA reads TGTGCCAGCAGTGAAATCATCCGGAGGGGATGGGATTATGGCTACACCTTC.

This clone has more than one count but fewer than ten. The rearrangement uses TRBV10-3 and TRBJ1-3; 9 bases are shared with TRBD1. This CDR3 has 17 amino acids. Germline V gives CDR1 ENHRY, CDR2 SYGVKD. V lost 0 bases, J lost 0 bases, and 3 bases stayed unmatched. The CDR3 here is CAISESGTGISGNTIYF. The CDR3, as DNA: TGTGCCATCAGTGAGTCAGGGACAGGGATCTCTGGAAACACCATATATTTT.

This rearrangement joins TRBV6-5 to TRBJ1-1, with 9 bases aligning to TRBD1. V lost 0 bases, J lost 7 bases, and 3 bases stayed unmatched. CDR1 and CDR2 (germline): MNHEY, SVGAGI. This CDR3 has 14 residues. The CDR3: CASSYSKGQGEAFF. In DNA form, the CDR3 reads TGTGCCAGCAGTTACTCTAAGGGACAGGGTGAAGCTTTCTTT.

V gene TRBV28 combines with J gene TRBJ2-6; D remains ambiguous. The CDR3 length is 15 residues. Germline values: CDR1 MDHEN, CDR2 SYDVKM. V was trimmed by 5 bases and J by 4 bases, leaving 12 bases between them. The CDR3, as DNA: TGTGCCAGCAGTGCTACCCTCCTAGGGGCCAACGTCCTGACTTTC. Translated, it gives CASSATLLGANVLTF.

The chain links TRBV19 to TRBJ2-2; D perhaps matches TRBD1 (5 bases). The CDR3 extends over 13 amino acids. CDR1 is LNHDA and CDR2 is SQIVND in the germline V gene (reference sequence). Trimming pared 7 bases from V and 4 bases from J, leaving 10 bases between. CDR3 loop: CASTGRVTGELFF. DNA of the CDR3: TGTGCCAGTACAGGCAGGGTCACCGGGGAGCTGTTTTTT.

The rearrangement joins TRBV19 to TRBJ2-2, with TRBD2 as a possible D gene (6 bases). Trimming pared 6 bases from V and 4 bases from J, leaving 12 bases between. The germline V gene encodes CDR1 LNHDA and CDR2 SQIVND (reference sequence). The CDR3 is 14 residues long. In DNA form, the CDR3 reads TGTGCCAGTAGGGGGGGAGCGAGCACCGGGGAGCTGTTTTTT. It codes for CASRGGASTGELFF.

As regards this clone: At one boundary the junction diverges from the germline segment, which might be a read error. The rearrangement joins TRBV7-3 to TRBJ1-1, with 9 positions matching TRBD1. The CDR3 has 16 amino acids. Germline assignment: CDR1 SGHTA and CDR2 FQGTGA. CDR3 in amino acids: CASSVTGGRRGTEAFF. The DNA for the CDR3 is TGTGCCAGCAGCGTAACAGGGGGCCGTAGGGGCACTGAAGCTTTCTTT.

This chain uses TRBV5-4 with TRBJ1-3; D is perhaps TRBD1 (6 bases). Trimming took off 2 bases at V and 1 base at J, with 10 bases between the two ends. This CDR3 is built from 15 residues. The germline CDR1 and CDR2 sequences are SGHNT and YYREEE (reference sequence). CDR3 nucleotides: TGTGCCAGCAGCTTCGGGGGGGCTTCTGGAAACACCATATATTTT. Protein product: CASSFGGASGNTIYF.

DNA of the CDR3: TGTGCCAGCTCACCTGGACTCTTCACCGGGGAGCTGTTTTTT. This sequence encodes CASSPGLFTGELFF. The rearrangement joins TRBV18 to TRBJ2-2, with a tentative D call TRBD2 (5 bases). The V and J ends lost 3 bases and 4 bases respectively, with 9 bases between them. CDR3 length: 14 residues. Germline CDR1 and CDR2: KGHSH and LQKENI.

The chain combines TRBV3-1 (or the pseudogene TRBV3-2) with TRBJ1-3; TRBD1 agrees at 8 bases. Trimming removed 10 bases from V and 4 bases from J; junction bases left unmatched: 12. Germline CDR1 LGHDT, CDR2 YNNKEL (reference sequence). The CDR3 extends over 15 amino acids. The chain's CDR3 is CANRQQGVRGNTIYF. The CDR3, as DNA: TGTGCCAACAGGCAACAGGGGGTGCGCGGAAACACCATATATTTT.

The chain recombines TRBV4-3 with TRBJ2-7, with 8 nucleotides matching TRBD2. In germline, CDR1 is LGHNA, CDR2 YSLEER. This CDR3 spans 15 amino acids. Trimming cost V 1 base and J 3 bases; bases outside gene matches: 5. DNA of the CDR3: TGCGCCAGCAGCCAAGCCGGGACTAGTCTCTACGAGCAGTACTTC. Amino acids: CASSQAGTSLYEQYF.

The chain uses TRBV7-2 and TRBJ2-3; D assignment may be TRBD1 or TRBD2 (5 bases each). The CDR3 covers 17 residues. Trimming took off 1 base at V and 1 base at J, with 15 bases between the two ends. CDR1 and CDR2 from the germline V gene are SGHTA and FQGNSA. The CDR3 DNA is TGTGCCAGCAGCTTAGGGGGCGGAGCGGCAGGCACAGATACGCAGTATTTT. Translated, it gives CASSLGGGAAGTDTQYF. Using reference TRBV7-2 and TRBJ2-3 for the parts outside the CDR3, the full variable domain is GAGVSQSPSNKVTEKGKDVELRCDPISGHTALYWYRQSLGQGLEFLIYFQGNSAPDKSGLPSDRFSAERTGGSVSTLTIQRTQQEDSAVYLCASSLGGGAAGTDTQYFGPGTRLTVL.

The chain is built from TRBV6-5 and TRBJ2-7, with 8 bases lining up with TRBD1. The CDR3 runs 14 residues. The trim removed 6 bases at V and 3 bases at J, leaving 7 bases unmatched. CDR1 and CDR2 from the germline V gene are MNHEY and SVGAGI. Here the CDR3 reads CASRSTGAVYEQYF. CDR3 nucleotides: TGTGCCAGCAGGTCGACAGGGGCCGTCTACGAGCAGTACTTC.

The chain employs TRBV5-5 and TRBJ2-7; D is uncertain. The CDR3 loop spans 12 amino acids. Trimming pared 3 bases from V and 7 bases from J, leaving 11 bases between. The germline CDR1 and CDR2 sequences are SGHKS and YYEKEE (reference sequence). The CDR3 loop is CASSSEKAEQYF. The CDR3 DNA sequence: TGTGCCAGCAGCTCAGAAAAAGCGGAGCAGTACTTC.

V is TRBV10-2 and J is TRBJ2-7; D gene ambiguous. Trimming took off 5 bases at V and 11 bases at J, with 13 bases between the two ends. Germline CDR1 reads WSHSY; CDR2 reads SAAADI. The CDR3 spans 11 residues. The chain's CDR3 is CASSSKDVEYF. The CDR3, as DNA: TGCGCCAGCAGTTCAAAGGACGTAGAGTACTTC.

This chain links TRBV5-4 with TRBJ2-3; no firm D call. This CDR3 spans 13 amino acids. The germline gives CDR1 SGHNT, CDR2 YYREEE (reference sequence). The V and J ends lost 5 bases and 6 bases respectively, with 13 bases between them. The CDR3 DNA reads TGTGCCAGCAGTCCAACTGCTGTCGATACGCAGTATTTT. Its protein product is CASSPTAVDTQYF.

The V and J genes are TRBV5-1 and TRBJ2-5, with a possible D match to TRBD2 (5 bases). The CDR3 consists of 13 residues. The germline gives CDR1 SGHRS, CDR2 YFSETQ. V was trimmed by 7 bases and J by 2 bases, leaving 12 bases between them. Here the CDR3 reads CASRWTVQETQYF. Here the CDR3 DNA reads TGCGCCAGCCGATGGACTGTTCAAGAGACCCAGTACTTC.

This chain connects TRBV4-3 to TRBJ2-3; 12 positions match TRBD2. The CDR3 extends over 18 amino acids. With 4 bases clipped from V and 2 bases from J, the junction kept 10 bases outside the gene matches. Germline CDR1 and CDR2: LGHNA and YSLEER. The CDR3 DNA sequence: TGCGCCAGCAGCCGCACGAGGACTAGCGGGGCTTACACAGATACGCAGTATTTT. This gives the protein CASSRTRTSGAYTDTQYF.

The rearrangement uses TRBV18 and TRBJ1-1; 8 positions agree with TRBD1. Trimming removed 3 bases from V and 7 bases from J; junction bases left unmatched: 7. This CDR3 is 14 amino acids long. CDR1 and CDR2 from the germline V gene are KGHSH and LQKENI. Here the CDR3 reads CASSPTQGAGEAFF. CDR3 in DNA: TGTGCCAGCTCACCGACTCAGGGGGCCGGTGAAGCTTTCTTT.

This sequence joins TRBV29-1 and TRBJ2-5; TRBD2 matches 8 bases. Germline V CDR1 and CDR2: SQVTM, ANQGSEA. The CDR3 is 12 amino acids. Unmatched junction bases numbered 4, after V lost 3 bases and J lost 7 bases. The CDR3 reads CSVEGREATQYF. The CDR3 bases are TGCAGCGTTGAGGGGCGGGAGGCGACCCAGTACTTC.

The genes are TRBV19 and TRBJ2-3, with D possibly being TRBD2 (6 bases). This CDR3 spans 16 amino acids. V dropped 5 bases and J dropped 6 bases, with 21 bases sitting between them. Germline CDR1 reads LNHDA; CDR2 reads SQIVND (reference sequence). As DNA, the CDR3 is TGTGCCAGTAGTTTTGACCTAGCGCGACGCTCCGATACGCAGTATTTT. Translated: CASSFDLARRSDTQYF. Variable domain in full (rest from reference TRBV19 and TRBJ2-3): DGGITQSPKYLFRKEGQNVTLSCEQNLNHDAMYWYRQDPGQGLRLIYYSQIVNDFQKGDIAEGYSVSREKKESFPLTVTSAQKNPTAFYLCASSFDLARRSDTQYFGPGTRLTVL.

The chain couples TRBV29-1 to TRBJ1-2; D is ambiguous. Germline-derived CDR1 and CDR2 are SQVTM and ANQGSEA. V was cut by 4 bases and J by 5 bases, with 5 bases left in between. This CDR3 has 10 amino acids. CDR3 in DNA: TGCAGCGTTGGAGAGTATGGCTACACCTTC. Its translation is CSVGEYGYTF.

This chain joins TRBV10-3 and TRBJ2-2, with unresolved D. The V gene lost 7 bases and the J gene lost 4 bases, with 10 bases spanning the gap. CDR1 and CDR2 (germline): ENHRY, SYGVKD. The CDR3 extends over 13 amino acids. The chain's CDR3 is CAITETGTGELFF. CDR3 nucleotides: TGTGCCATCACCGAGACTGGCACCGGGGAGCTGTTTTTT.

The chain joins TRBV5-8 to TRBJ2-2; 9 bases are a match to TRBD1. CDR3 size: 18 residues. The germline CDR1 and CDR2 sequences are SGHTS and YDEGEE. The J segment lost 5 bases and the V segment lost 2 bases, leaving 13 bases of the junction unmatched. CDR3 DNA sequence: TGTGCCAGCAGCTTTCCTCTTCAGGGACAGGGATTGACCGGGGAGCTGTTTTTT. Translated, it gives CASSFPLQGQGLTGELFF.

This chain links TRBV6-4 with TRBJ1-1; D gene unclear. The CDR3 is 15 amino acids. Germline V gene sequence: CDR1 MRHNA, CDR2 SNTAGT. V lost 3 bases and J 0 bases, leaving 11 bases between the germline ends. CDR3: CASSEQKQMNTEAFF. CDR3 DNA sequence: TGTGCCAGCAGTGAACAAAAGCAGATGAACACTGAAGCTTTCTTT.

J is TRBJ1-1 and V is TRBV18, with TRBD1 identical over 8 bases. This CDR3 comprises 14 residues. The germline V gene has CDR1 KGHSH and CDR2 LQKENI. V lost 3 bases and J lost 7; bases outside the gene matches: 7. CDR3 amino acids: CASSPSQGADEAFF. The CDR3 nucleotides are TGTGCCAGCTCACCGAGTCAGGGGGCGGATGAAGCTTTCTTT.

The gene calls are TRBV30 and TRBJ1-1, with TRBD1 identical over 12 bases. V was clipped by 3 bases and J by 4 bases; unmatched bases: 6. Per the germline V gene, CDR1 is GTSNPN and CDR2 is SVGIG (reference sequence). The CDR3 loop spans 15 amino acids. CDR3 residues: CAWSGTGGKGTEAFF. The CDR3 DNA is TGTGCCTGGAGCGGGACAGGGGGCAAGGGCACTGAAGCTTTCTTT. Full variable domain (remainder filled in from reference TRBV30 and TRBJ1-1): SQTIHQWPATLVQPVGSPLSLECTVEGTSNPNLYWYRQAAGRGLQLLFYSVGIGQISSEVPQNLSASRPQDRQFILSSKKLLLSDSGFYLCAWSGTGGKGTEAFFGQGTRLTVV.

V is TRBV9 and J is TRBJ2-7; tentatively, D is TRBD1 or TRBD2 (5 bases each). V was clipped by 0 bases and J by 1 base, with 14 bases between them. CDR3 length: 16 amino acids. Germline loops: CDR1 SGDLS, CDR2 YYNGEE. CDR3 sequence: CASSVAGTGASYEQYF. The CDR3 DNA follows: TGTGCCAGCAGCGTAGCTGGGACCGGTGCTTCCTACGAGCAGTACTTC.

This chain connects TRBV7-8 to TRBJ1-1; weak D call: TRBD1 (6 bases). The V gene lost 5 bases and the J gene lost 1 base, with 11 bases spanning the gap. The V gene's germline CDR1 is SGHVS and CDR2 FQNEAQ. CDR3 length: 14 residues. DNA for the CDR3: TGTGCCAGCAGCCCCCTAGGGGGGAACACTGAAGCTTTCTTT. Residues: CASSPLGGNTEAFF.